In this sample, the clone carrying this T cell receptor beta chain turned up many times. The data were taken from a study of T-cell reconstitution after alpha-beta-depleted transplantation in children. Germline-derived CDR1 and CDR2 are SEHNR and FQNEAQ (reference sequence). The CDR3 consists of 14 residues. V lost 5 bases and J 5 bases, leaving 13 bases between the germline ends. For TCRbeta, the library was prepared with unique molecular identifiers. TCRdb reprocessed the PCR reads via MiXCR and lists one record per CDR3 protein. The sample includes 200,000 to 250,000 distinct CDR3 sequences, about 11% of them seen just once.

The TCR sequence derives from a human donor who donated a stem cell graft to a child with acute lymphoblastic leukemia. The V call is TRBV7-9, the J call TRBJ1-5, with D possibly TRBD1 on 5 matching bases. Source: PBMCs from the stem cell graft donor, taken from the stem cell graft. Here the CDR3 reads CASSVGGDHQPQHF. Here the CDR3 DNA reads TGTGCCAGCAGCGTTGGGGGGGACCATCAGCCCCAGCATTTT.